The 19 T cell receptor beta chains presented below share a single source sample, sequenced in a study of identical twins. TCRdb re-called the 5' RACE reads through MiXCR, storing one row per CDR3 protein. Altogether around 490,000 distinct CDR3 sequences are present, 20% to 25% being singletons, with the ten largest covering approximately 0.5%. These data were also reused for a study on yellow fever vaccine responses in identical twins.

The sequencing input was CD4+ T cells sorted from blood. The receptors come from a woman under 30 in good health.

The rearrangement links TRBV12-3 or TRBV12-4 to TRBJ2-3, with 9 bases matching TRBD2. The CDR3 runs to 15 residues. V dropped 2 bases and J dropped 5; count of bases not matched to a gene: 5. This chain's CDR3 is CASSLLAGTGDTQYF. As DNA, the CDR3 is TGTGCCAGCAGTTTACTAGCGGGGACGGGAGATACGCAGTATTTT.

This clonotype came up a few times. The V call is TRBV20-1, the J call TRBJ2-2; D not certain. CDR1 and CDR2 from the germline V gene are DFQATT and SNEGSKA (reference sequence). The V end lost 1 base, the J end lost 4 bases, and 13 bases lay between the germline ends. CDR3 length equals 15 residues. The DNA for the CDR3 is TGCAGTGCTAGAGGAGCTAGTGGTTCCACCGGGGAGCTGTTTTTT. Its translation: CSARGASGSTGELFF.

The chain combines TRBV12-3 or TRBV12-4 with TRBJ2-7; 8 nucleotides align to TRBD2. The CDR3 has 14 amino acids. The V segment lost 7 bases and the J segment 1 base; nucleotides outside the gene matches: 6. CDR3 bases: TGTGCCAGCAACTGGGCGGGAGGTTCCTACGAGCAGTACTTC. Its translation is CASNWAGGSYEQYF.

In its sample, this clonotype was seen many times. The CDR3, as DNA: TGTGCCACCAGCAGGGTAAAAGGGAACACCGGGGAGCTGTTTTTT. This encodes CATSRVKGNTGELFF. The chain combines TRBV15 with TRBJ2-2, with no clear D. CDR3 length: 15 residues. Germline V CDR1 and CDR2: LNHNV, YYDKDF (reference sequence). V was trimmed by 3 bases and J by 1 base, leaving 9 bases between them. Combining the CDR3 with reference TRBV15 and TRBJ2-2 gives the whole variable domain DAMVIQNPRYQVTQFGKPVTLSCSQTLNHNVMYWYQQKSSQAPKLLFHYYDKDFNNEADTPDNFQSRRPNTSFCFLDIRSPGLGDTAMYLCATSRVKGNTGELFFGEGSRLTVL.

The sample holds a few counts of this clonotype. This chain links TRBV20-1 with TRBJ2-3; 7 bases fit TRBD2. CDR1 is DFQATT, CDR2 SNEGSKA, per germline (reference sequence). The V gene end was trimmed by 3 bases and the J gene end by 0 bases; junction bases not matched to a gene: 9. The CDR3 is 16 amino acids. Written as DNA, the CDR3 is TGCAGTGCTAGTGGGCGACTAGCCGAAAGCACAGATACGCAGTATTTT. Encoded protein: CSASGRLAESTDTQYF.

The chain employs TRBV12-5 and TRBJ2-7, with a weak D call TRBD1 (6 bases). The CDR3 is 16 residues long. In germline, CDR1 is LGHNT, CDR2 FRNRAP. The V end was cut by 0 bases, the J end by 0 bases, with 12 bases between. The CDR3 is CASGLVNRDNSYEQYV. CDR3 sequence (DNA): TGTGCTAGTGGTTTGGTAAACAGGGACAACTCCTACGAGCAGTACGTC.

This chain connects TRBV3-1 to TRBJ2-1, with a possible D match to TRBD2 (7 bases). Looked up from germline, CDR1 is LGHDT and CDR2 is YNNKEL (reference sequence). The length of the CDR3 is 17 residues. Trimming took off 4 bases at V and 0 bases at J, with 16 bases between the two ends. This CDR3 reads CASSRGGLGSSYNEQFF. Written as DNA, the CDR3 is TGTGCCAGCAGCCGGGGGGGGCTCGGAAGCTCCTACAATGAGCAGTTCTTC.

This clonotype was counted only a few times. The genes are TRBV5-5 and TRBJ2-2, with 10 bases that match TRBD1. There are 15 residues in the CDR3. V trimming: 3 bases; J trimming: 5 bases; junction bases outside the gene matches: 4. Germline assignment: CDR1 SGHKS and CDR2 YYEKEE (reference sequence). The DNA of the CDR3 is TGTGCCAGCAGCTATGGGACAGGGGTTACCGGGGAGCTGTTTTTT. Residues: CASSYGTGVTGELFF.

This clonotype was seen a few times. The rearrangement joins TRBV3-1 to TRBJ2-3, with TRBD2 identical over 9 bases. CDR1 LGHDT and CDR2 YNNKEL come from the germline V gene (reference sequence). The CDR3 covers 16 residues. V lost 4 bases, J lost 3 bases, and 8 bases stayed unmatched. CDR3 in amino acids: CASSRSQSGGTDTQYF. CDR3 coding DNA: TGTGCCAGCAGCCGTTCCCAGAGCGGGGGGACAGATACGCAGTATTTT.

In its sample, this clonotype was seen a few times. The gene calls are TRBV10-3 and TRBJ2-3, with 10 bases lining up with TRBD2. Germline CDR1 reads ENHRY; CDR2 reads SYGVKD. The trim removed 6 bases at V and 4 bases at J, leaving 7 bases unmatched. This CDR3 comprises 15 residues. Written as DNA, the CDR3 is TGTGCCATCAGCCGTACTAGCGGGGAGGCAGATACGCAGTATTTT. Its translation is CAISRTSGEADTQYF.

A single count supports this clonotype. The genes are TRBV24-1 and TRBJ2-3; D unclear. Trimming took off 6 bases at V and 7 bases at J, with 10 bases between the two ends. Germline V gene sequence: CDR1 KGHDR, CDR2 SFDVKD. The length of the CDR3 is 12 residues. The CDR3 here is CATSNPTNTQYF. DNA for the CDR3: TGTGCCACCAGTAACCCCACGAATACGCAGTATTTT.

The DNA for the CDR3 is TGTGCCACCGCGACTAGCAGTAATGAGCAGTTCTTC. Translation gives CATATSSNEQFF. The J gene is TRBJ2-1, the V gene TRBV15, with TRBD2 matching 7 bases. The junction had 5 bases not matched to a gene; V was cut back by 8 bases and J by 7 bases. The CDR3 has 12 residues. Germline values: CDR1 LNHNV, CDR2 YYDKDF (reference sequence).

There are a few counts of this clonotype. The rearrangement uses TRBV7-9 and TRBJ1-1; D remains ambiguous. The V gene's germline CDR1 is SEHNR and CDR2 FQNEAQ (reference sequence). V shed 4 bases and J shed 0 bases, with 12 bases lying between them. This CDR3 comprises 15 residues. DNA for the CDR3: TGTGCCAGCAGCTCCCCCCGGGCATTGAACACTGAAGCTTTCTTT. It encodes CASSSPRALNTEAFF.

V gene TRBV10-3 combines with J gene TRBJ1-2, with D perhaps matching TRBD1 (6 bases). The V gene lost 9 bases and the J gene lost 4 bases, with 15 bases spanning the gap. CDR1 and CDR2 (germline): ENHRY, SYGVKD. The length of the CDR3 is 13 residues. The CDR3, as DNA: TGTGCCATACGGATGACAGGATCCTATGGCTACACCTTC. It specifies CAIRMTGSYGYTF.

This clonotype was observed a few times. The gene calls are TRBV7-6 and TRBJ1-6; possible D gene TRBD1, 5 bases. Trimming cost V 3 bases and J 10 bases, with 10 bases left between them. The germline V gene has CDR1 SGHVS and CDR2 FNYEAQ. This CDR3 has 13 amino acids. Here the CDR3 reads CASSFDRGSPLHF. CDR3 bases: TGTGCCAGCAGCTTCGATAGGGGCTCACCCCTCCACTTT.

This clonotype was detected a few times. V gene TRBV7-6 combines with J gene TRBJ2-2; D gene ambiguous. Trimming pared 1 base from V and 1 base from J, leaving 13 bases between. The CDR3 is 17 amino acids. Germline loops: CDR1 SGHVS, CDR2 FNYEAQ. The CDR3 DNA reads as TGTGCCAGCAGCTTAGTAAGGCTCACAGTGAACACCGGGGAGCTGTTTTTT. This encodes CASSLVRLTVNTGELFF.

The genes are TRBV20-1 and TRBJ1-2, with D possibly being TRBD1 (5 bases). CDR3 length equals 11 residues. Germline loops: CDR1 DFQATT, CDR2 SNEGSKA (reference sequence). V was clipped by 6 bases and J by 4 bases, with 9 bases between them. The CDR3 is CSAGEGYGYTF. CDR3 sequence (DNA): TGCAGTGCGGGGGAGGGCTATGGCTACACCTTC.

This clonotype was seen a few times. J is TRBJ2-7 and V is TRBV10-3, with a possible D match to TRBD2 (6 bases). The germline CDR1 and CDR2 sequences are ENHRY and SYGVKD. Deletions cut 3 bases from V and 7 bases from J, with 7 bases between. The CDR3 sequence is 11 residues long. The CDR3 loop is CAISEGGEQYF. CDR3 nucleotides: TGTGCCATCAGTGAAGGAGGGGAGCAGTACTTC.

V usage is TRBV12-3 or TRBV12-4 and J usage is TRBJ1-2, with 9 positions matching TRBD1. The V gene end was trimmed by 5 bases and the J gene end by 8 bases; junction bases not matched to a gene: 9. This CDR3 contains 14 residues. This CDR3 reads CASSTGTGLVGYTF. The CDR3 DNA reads TGTGCCAGCAGTACCGGGACAGGGCTGGTAGGCTACACCTTC.